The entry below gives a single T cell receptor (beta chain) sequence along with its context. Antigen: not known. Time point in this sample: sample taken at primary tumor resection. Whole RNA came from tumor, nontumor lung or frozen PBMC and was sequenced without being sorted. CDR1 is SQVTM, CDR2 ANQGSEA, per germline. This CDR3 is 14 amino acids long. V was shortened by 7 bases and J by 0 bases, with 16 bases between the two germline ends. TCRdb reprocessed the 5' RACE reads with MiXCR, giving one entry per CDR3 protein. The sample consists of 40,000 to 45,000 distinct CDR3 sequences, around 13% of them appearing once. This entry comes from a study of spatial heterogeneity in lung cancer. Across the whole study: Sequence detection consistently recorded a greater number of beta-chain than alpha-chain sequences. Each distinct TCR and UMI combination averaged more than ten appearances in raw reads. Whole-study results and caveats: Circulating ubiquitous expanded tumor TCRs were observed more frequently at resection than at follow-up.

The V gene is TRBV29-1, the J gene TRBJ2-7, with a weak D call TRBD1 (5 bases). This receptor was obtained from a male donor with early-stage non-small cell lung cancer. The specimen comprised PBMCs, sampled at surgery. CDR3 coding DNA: TGCAGCGCCCTCCGCTTCAGGGACTCCTACGAGCAGTACTTC. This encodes CSALRFRDSYEQYF.